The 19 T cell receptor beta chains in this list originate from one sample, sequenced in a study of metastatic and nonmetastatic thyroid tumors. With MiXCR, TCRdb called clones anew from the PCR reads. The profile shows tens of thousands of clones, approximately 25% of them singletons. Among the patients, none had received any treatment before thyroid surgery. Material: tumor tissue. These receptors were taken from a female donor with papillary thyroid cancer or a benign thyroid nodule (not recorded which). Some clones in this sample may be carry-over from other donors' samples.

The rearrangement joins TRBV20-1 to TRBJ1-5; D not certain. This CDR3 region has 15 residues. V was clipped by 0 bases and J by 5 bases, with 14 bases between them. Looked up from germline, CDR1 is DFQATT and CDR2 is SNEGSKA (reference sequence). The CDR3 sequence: CSARDRSSDDQPQHF. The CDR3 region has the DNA TGCAGTGCTAGAGATCGTAGCTCAGACGATCAGCCCCAGCATTTT.

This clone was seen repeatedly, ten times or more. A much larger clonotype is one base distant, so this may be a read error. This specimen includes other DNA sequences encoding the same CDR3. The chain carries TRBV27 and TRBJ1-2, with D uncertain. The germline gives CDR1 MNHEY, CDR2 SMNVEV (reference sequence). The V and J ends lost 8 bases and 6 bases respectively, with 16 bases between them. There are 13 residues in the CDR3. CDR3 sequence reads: CASLDSSSHGYTF. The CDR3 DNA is TGTGCCAGCTTGGACTCCAGCTCACATGGCTACACCTTC.

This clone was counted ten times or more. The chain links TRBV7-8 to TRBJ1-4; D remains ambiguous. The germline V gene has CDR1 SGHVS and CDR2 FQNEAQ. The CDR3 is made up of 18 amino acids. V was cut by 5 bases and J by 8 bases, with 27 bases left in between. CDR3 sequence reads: CASSPVEGGIRLREKLFF. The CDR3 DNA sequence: TGTGCCAGCAGCCCCGTGGAGGGAGGGATCCGGTTGAGAGAAAAACTGTTTTTT.

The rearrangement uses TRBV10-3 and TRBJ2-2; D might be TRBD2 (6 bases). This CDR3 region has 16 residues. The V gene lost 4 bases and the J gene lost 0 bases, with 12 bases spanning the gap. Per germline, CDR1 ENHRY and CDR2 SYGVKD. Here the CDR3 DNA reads TGTGCCATCAGTGTTTCTTTAGCGGCGAACACCGGGGAGCTGTTTTTT. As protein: CAISVSLAANTGELFF.

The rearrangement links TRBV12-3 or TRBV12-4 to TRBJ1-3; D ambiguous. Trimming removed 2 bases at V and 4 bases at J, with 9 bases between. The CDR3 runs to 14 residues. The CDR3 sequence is CASSLSGPGNTIYF. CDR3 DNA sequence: TGTGCCAGCAGTTTATCAGGTCCCGGAAACACCATATATTTT.

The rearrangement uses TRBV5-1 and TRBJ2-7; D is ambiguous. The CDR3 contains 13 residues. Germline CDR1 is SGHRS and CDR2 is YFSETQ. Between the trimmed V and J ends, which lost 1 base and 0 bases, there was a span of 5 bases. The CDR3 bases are TGCGCCAGCAGCTTGCCCGACTCCTACGAGCAGTACTTC. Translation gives CASSLPDSYEQYF.

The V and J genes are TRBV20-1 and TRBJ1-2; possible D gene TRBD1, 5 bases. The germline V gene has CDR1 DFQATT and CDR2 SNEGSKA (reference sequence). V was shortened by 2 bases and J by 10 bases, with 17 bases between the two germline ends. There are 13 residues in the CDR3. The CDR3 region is CSARKPAGFDYTF. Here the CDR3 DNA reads TGCAGTGCTAGAAAACCTGCAGGGTTTGACTACACCTTC.

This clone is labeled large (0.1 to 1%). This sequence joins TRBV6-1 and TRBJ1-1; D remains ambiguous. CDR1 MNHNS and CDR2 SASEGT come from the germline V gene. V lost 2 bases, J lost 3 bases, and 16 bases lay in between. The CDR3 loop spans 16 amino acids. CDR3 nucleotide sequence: TGTGCCAGCAGTGAACTCGCGTTCGAAATGGACACTGAAGCTTTCTTT. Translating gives CASSELAFEMDTEAFF.

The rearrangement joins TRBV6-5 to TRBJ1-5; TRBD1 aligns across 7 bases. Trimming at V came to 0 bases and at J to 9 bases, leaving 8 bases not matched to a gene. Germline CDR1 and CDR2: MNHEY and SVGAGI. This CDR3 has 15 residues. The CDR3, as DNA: TGTGCCAGCAGTTACTCGGCAGGGGGATCCGGGCCCCAGCATTTT. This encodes CASSYSAGGSGPQHF.

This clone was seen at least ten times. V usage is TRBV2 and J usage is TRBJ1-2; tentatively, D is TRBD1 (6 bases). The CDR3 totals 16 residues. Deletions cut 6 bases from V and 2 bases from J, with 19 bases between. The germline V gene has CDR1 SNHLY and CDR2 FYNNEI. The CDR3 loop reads CASSDLGRGQNYGYTF. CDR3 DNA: TGTGCCAGCAGCGACCTGGGCAGGGGACAAAACTATGGCTACACCTTC.

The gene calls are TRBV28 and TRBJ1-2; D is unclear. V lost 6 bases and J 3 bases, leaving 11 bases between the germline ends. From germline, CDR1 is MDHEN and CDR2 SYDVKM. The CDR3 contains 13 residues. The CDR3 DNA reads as TGTGCCAGCAGCCCGCGTAGAGACTATGGCTACACCTTC. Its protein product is CASSPRRDYGYTF.

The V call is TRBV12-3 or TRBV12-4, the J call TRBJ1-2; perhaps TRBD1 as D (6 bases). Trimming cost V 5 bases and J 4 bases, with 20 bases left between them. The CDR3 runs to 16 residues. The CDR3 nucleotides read TGTGCCAGCAGTCCCGGTTTTGGGCAGGGGACCTATGGCTACACCTTC. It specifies CASSPGFGQGTYGYTF.

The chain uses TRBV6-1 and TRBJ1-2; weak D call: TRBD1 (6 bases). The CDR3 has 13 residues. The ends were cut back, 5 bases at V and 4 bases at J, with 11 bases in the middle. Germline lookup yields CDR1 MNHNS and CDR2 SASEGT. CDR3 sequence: CASSQDRSYGYTF. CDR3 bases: TGTGCCAGCAGTCAGGACAGAAGCTATGGCTACACCTTC.

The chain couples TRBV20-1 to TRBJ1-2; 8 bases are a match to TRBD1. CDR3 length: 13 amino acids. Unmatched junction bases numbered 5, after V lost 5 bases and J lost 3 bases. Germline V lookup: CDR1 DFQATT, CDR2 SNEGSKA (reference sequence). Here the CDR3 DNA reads TGCAGTGCTTGGACAGGGAAACACTATGGCTACACCTTC. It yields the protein CSAWTGKHYGYTF.

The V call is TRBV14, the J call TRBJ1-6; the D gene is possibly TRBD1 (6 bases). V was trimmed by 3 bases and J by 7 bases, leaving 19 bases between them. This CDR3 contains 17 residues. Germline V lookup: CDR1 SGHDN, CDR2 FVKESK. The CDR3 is CASSHHPMTTGNSPLHF. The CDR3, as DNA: TGTGCCAGCAGCCACCACCCAATGACTACAGGGAATTCACCCCTCCACTTT.

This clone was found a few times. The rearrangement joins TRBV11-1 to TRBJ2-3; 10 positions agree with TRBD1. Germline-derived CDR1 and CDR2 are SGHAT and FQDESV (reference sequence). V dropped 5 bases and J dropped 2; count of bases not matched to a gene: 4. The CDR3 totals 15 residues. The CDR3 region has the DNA TGTGCCAGCAGCCCCGGACAGGGGGACACAGATACGCAGTATTTT. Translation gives CASSPGQGDTDTQYF. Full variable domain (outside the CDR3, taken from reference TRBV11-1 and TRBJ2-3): EAEVAQSPRYKITEKSQAVAFWCDPISGHATLYWYRQILGQGPELLVQFQDESVVDDSQLPKDRFSAERLKGVDSTLKIQPAELGDSAMYLCASSPGQGDTDTQYFGPGTRLTVL.

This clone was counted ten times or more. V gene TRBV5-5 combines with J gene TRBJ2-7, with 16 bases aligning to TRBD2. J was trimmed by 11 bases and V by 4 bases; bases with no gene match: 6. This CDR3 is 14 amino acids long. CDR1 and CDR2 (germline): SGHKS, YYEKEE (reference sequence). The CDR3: CASSGEGLAGGKYF. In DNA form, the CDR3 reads TGTGCCAGCAGCGGAGAGGGACTAGCGGGGGGGAAGTACTTC.

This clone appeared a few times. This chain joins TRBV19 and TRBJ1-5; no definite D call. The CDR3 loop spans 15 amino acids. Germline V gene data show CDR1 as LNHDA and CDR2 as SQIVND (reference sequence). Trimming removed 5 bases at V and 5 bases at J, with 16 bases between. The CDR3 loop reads CASSVVEGHHQPQHF. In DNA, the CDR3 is TGTGCCAGTAGTGTGGTCGAGGGCCACCATCAGCCCCAGCATTTT.

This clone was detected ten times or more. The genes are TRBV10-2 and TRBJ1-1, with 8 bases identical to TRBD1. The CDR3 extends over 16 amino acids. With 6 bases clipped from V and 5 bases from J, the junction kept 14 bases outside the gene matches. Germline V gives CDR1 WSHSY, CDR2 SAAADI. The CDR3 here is CASRPTGGGSGTEAFF. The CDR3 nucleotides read TGCGCCAGCAGACCCACAGGGGGAGGGTCGGGAACTGAAGCTTTCTTT.